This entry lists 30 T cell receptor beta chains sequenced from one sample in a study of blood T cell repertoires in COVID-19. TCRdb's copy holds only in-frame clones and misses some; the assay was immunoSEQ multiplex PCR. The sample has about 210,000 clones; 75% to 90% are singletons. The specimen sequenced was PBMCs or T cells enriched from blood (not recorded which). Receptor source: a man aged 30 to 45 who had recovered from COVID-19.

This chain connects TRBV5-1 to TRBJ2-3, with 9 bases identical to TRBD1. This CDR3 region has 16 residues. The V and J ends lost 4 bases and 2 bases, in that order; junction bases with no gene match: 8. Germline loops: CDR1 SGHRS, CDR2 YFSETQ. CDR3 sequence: CASSAFGQGSTDTQYF. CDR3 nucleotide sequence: TGCGCCAGCAGCGCCTTTGGACAGGGGTCCACAGATACGCAGTATTTT.

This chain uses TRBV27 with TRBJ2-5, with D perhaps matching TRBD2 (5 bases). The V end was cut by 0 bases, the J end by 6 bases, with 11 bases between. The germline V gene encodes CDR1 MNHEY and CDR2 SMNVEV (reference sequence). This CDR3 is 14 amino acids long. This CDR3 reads CASSLSNPGKTQYF. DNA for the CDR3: TGTGCCAGCAGTTTATCTAATCCGGGGAAGACCCAGTACTTC.

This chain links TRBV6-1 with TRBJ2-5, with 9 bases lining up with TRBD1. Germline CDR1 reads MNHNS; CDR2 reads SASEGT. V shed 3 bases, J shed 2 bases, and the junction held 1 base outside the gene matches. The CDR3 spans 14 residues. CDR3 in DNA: TGTGCCAGCAGTGAGACAGGGGGACAAGAGACCCAGTACTTC. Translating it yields CASSETGGQETQYF.

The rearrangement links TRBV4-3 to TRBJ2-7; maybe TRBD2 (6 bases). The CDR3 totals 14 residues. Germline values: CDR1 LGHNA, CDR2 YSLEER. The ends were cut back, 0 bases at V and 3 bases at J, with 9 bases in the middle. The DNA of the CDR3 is TGCGCCAGCAGCCAAGATTGGCGGGGCTACGAGCAGTACTTC. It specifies CASSQDWRGYEQYF.

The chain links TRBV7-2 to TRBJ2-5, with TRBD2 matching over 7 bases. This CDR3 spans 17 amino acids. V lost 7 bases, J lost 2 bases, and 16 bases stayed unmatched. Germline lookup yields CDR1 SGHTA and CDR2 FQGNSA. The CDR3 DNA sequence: TGTGCCAGCACCCAGGGACGTCCGACGGGAGGACAAGAGACCCAGTACTTC. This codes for CASTQGRPTGGQETQYF.

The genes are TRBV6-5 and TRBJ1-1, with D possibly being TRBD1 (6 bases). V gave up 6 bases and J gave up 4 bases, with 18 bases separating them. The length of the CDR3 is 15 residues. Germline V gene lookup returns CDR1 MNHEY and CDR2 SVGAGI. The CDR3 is CASRKYTGPGTEAFF. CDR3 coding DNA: TGTGCCAGCAGGAAATATACAGGGCCGGGCACTGAAGCTTTCTTT.

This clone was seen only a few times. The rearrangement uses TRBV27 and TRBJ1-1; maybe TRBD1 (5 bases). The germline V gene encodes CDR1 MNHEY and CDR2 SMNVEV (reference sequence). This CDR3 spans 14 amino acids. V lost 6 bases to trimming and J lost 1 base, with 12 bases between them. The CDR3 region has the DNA TGTGCCAGCAGACTCCAGGGTTCGAACACTGAAGCTTTCTTT. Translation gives CASRLQGSNTEAFF.

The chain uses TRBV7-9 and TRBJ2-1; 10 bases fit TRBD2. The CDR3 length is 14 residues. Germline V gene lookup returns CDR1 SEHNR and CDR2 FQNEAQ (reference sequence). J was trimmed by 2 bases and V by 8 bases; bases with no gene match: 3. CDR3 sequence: CASQSGGAYNEQFF. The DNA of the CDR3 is TGTGCCAGCCAAAGCGGGGGGGCCTACAATGAGCAGTTCTTC.

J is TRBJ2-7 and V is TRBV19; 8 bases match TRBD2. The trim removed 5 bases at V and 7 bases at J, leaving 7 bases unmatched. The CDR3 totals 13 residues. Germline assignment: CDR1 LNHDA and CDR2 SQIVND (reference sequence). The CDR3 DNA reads TGTGCCAGTAGTCGCGGGGGGCTACGGGAGCAGTACTTC. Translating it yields CASSRGGLREQYF.

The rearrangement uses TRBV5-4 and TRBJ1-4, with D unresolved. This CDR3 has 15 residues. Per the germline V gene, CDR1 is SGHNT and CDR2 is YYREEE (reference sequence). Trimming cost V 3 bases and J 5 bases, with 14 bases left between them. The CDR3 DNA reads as TGTGCCAGCAGCTGGCGGTCCGACGGGAATGAAAAACTGTTTTTT. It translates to CASSWRSDGNEKLFF. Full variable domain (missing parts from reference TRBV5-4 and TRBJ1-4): ETGVTQSPTHLIKTRGQQVTLRCSSQSGHNTVSWYQQALGQGPQFIFQYYREEENGRGNFPPRFSGLQFPNYSSELNVNALELDDSALYLCASSWRSDGNEKLFFGSGTQLSVL.

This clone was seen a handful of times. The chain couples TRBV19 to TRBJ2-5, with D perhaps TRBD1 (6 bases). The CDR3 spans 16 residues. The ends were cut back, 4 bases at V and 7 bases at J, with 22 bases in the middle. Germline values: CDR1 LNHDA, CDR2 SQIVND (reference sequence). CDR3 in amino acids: CASSTLDRMSIGTQYF. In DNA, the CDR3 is TGTGCCAGTAGTACTCTCGACAGGATGTCTATCGGGACCCAGTACTTC.

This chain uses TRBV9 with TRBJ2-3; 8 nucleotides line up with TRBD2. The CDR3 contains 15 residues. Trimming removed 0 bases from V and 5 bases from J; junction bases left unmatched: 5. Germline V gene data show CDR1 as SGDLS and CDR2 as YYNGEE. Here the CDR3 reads CASSVAGGLVDTQYF. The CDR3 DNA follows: TGTGCCAGCAGCGTAGCGGGGGGGCTAGTAGATACGCAGTATTTT.

CDR3: CASSVATRTGQTEAFF. DNA of the CDR3: TGTGCCAGCAGCGTAGCTACCCGGACAGGGCAAACTGAAGCTTTCTTT. The rearrangement uses TRBV9 and TRBJ1-1; 8 bases are a match to TRBD1. CDR3 length: 16 residues. The ends lost 0 bases at V and 5 bases at J; junction bases unmatched: 9. Germline-derived CDR1 and CDR2 are SGDLS and YYNGEE.

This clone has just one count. CDR3 bases: TGTGCCTCCACTACAAACGCCTGGGGGGGGAACGAGCAGTACTTC. Translation gives CASTTNAWGGNEQYF. The chain couples TRBV30 to TRBJ2-7; 7 nucleotides align to TRBD2. Per the germline V gene, CDR1 is GTSNPN and CDR2 is SVGIG (reference sequence). There are 15 residues in the CDR3. Trimming removed 7 bases from V and 5 bases from J; junction bases left unmatched: 17.

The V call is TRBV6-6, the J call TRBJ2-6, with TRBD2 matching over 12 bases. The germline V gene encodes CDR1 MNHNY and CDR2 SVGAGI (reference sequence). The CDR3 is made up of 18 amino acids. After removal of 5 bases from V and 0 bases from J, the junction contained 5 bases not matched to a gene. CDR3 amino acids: CASSRLAGAYSGANVLTF. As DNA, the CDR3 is TGTGCCAGCAGTCGACTAGCGGGAGCGTACTCTGGGGCCAACGTCCTGACTTTC.

The DNA for the CDR3 is TGTGCCAGCAGTATCTGGGACAGGGGAGGAGAGACCCAGTACTTC. Amino acid sequence: CASSIWDRGGETQYF. The chain couples TRBV28 to TRBJ2-5, with 10 bases lining up with TRBD1. The CDR3 is 15 residues long. V lost 5 bases to trimming and J lost 4 bases; unmatched junction nucleotides: 7. CDR1 MDHEN and CDR2 SYDVKM come from the germline V gene.

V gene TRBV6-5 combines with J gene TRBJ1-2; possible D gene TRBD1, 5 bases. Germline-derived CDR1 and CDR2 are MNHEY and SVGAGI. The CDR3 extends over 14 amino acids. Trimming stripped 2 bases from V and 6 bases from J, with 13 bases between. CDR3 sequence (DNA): TGTGCCAGCAGTTACGGGGCAGTCTCAAATGGCTACACCTTC. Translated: CASSYGAVSNGYTF.

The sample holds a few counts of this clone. For the CDR3, the DNA is TGTGCCAGCAGTGTGGGACAGACCCATCAGCCCCAGCATTTT. It yields the protein CASSVGQTHQPQHF. This chain connects TRBV6-2 or TRBV6-3 to TRBJ1-5; 7 bases agree with TRBD1. This CDR3 contains 14 residues. CDR1 and CDR2 (germline): MNHEY, SVGEGT. The V segment lost 5 bases and the J segment 5 bases; nucleotides outside the gene matches: 6.

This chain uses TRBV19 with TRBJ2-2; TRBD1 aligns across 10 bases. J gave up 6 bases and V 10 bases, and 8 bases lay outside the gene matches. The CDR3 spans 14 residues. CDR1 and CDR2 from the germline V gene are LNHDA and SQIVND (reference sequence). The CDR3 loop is CAIRGTGVAGELFF. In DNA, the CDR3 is TGTGCCATCCGTGGGACAGGGGTGGCCGGGGAGCTGTTTTTT. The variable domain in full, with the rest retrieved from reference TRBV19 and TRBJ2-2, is DGGITQSPKYLFRKEGQNVTLSCEQNLNHDAMYWYRQDPGQGLRLIYYSQIVNDFQKGDIAEGYSVSREKKESFPLTVTSAQKNPTAFYLCAIRGTGVAGELFFGEGSRLTVL.

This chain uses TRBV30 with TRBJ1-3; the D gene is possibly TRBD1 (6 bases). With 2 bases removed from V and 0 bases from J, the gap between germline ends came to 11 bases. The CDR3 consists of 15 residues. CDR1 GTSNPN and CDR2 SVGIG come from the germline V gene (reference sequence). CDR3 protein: CAWSPQGISGNTIYF. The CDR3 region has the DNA TGTGCCTGGAGTCCCCAGGGGATCTCTGGAAACACCATATATTTT.

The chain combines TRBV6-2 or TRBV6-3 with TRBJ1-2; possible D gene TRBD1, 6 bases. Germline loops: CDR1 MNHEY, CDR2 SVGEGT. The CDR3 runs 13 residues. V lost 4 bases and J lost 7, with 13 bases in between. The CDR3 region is CASSSLTGLGYTF. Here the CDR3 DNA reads TGTGCCAGCAGTTCGTTGACAGGTCTTGGCTACACCTTC.

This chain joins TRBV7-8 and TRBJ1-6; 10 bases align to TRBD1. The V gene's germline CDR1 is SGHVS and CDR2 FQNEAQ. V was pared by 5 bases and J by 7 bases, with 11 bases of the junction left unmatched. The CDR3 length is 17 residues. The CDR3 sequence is CASSTLTGGLGNSPLHF. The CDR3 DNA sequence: TGTGCCAGCAGCACACTGACAGGGGGCCTGGGGAATTCACCCCTCCACTTT.

CDR3 sequence: CASSYPGNQPQHF. DNA of the CDR3: TGTGCCAGCAGTTACCCTGGCAATCAGCCCCAGCATTTT. This chain links TRBV6-2 or TRBV6-3 with TRBJ1-5, with no clear D. The CDR3 has 13 residues. Trimming removed 2 bases from V and 2 bases from J, with 4 bases in between. From germline, CDR1 is MNHEY and CDR2 SVGEGT.

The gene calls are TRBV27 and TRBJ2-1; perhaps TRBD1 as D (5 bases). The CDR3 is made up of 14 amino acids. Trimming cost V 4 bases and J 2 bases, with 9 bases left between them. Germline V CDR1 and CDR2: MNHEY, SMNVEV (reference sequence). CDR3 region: CASSSGQAYNEQFF. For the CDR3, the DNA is TGTGCCAGCAGTTCCGGACAAGCCTACAATGAGCAGTTCTTC.

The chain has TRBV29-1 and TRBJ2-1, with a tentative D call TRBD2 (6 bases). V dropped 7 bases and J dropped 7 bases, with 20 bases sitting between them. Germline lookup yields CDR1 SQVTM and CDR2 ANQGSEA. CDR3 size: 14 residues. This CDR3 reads CSARRGTGINEQFF. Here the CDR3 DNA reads TGCAGCGCGAGGAGGGGTACTGGAATAAATGAGCAGTTCTTC.

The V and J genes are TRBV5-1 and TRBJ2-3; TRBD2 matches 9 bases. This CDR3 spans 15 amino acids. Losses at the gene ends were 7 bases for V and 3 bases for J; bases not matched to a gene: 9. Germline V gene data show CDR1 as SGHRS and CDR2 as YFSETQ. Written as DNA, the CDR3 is TGCGCCAGCCTACCGGGACTAGCCACGACAGATACGCAGTATTTT. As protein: CASLPGLATTDTQYF.

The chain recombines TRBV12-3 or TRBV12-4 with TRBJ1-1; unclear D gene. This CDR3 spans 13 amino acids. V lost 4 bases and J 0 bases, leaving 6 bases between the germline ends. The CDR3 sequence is CASSSQMNTEAFF. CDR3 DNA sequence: TGTGCCAGCAGTTCCCAGATGAACACTGAAGCTTTCTTT.

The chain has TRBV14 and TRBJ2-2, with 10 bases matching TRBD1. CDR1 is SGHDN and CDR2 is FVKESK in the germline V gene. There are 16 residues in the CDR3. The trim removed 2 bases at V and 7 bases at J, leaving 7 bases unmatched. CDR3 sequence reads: CASSQPDRGRIGELFF. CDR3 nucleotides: TGTGCCAGCAGCCAACCCGACAGGGGGCGTATCGGGGAGCTGTTTTTT.

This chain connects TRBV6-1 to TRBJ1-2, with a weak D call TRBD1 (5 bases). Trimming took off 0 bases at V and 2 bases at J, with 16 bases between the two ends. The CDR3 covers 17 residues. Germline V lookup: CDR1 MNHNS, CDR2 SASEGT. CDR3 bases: TGTGCCAGCAGTGAAGCAACAGGTGTATCCCTGAACTATGGCTACACCTTC. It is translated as CASSEATGVSLNYGYTF.

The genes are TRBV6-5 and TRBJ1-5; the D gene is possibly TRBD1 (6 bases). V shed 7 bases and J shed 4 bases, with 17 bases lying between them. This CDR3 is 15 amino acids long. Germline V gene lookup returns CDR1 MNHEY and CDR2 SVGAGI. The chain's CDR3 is CASTNRDGWNQPQHF. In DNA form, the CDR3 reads TGTGCCAGCACAAACAGGGATGGGTGGAATCAGCCCCAGCATTTT.